Reported below is one TCR beta chain. The clone's antigen remains unknown. No quality values exist for individual bases; no much larger clone is one base distant. The CDR3 starts with the cysteine, ends with the phenylalanine, and has 17 residues. Left in the record is the CDR3 DNA by itself, 51 bases read in frame from the first base. V lost 0 bases and J lost 1 base, and the count of bases not matched to a germline gene is 8. CDR1 and CDR2 (SGHRS, YFSETQ) derive from the germline V gene. The data originate from a study of blood T cell repertoires in COVID-19 (dated by TCRdb to the early 2020s). In the study overall: The collaborator samples originated in the United States, Italy and Spain and spanned the acute and convalescent phases of COVID-19. Nearly every sample came with metadata listing a de-identified subject ID, COVID-19 status, age in years and sex. The samples were drawn from the first 160 participants of the ongoing ImmuneRACE study and from some 1,300 subjects provided by 6 global collaborators. The repertoires were released in a freely available public database meant as a resource for research on the immune response to SARS-CoV-2. Subjects who had been exposed to COVID-19, were actively infected with it, or had recovered from it provided the deeply sampled blood TCRbeta repertoires that made up the dataset. The material from the prospective study consisted of cDNA or gDNA derived from T cells, B-cell-depleted T cells, or PBMCs. Where available, HLA class I and class II types were obtained from metadata supplied by the sample provider rather than from assay-based typing.

Findings and caveats that apply to the study as a whole: Clinical and demographic metadata were provided uncurated, with the amount varying by source and participant.

Collaborating institutions collected whole blood in K2EDTA tubes following their own protocols. For TCRbeta analysis, collaborators shipped samples as frozen whole blood, isolated PBMCs, or DNA extracted from either of those sample types. The immunoSEQ Assay, a bias-controlled multiplex PCR, was used to amplify TCRbeta CDR3 regions from genomic DNA. In the authors' own workflow: The number of nucleated cells in each sample was estimated by amplification of reference gene primers within the assay. Sequence reads were collapsed and filtered to measure the absolute abundance of every unique TCRbeta CDR3 rearrangement. For each sample, productive Simpson clonality was calculated as the square root of Simpson's diversity index across productive rearrangements. The table comes from immuneACCESS by way of TCRdb, which keeps in-frame sequences with V and J called. Part of the clones is missing from these tables; in studies checked, under half for an unresolved V gene and the rest for unknown reasons. The V and J calls and the clone size are those of that table, but D and trimming were determined from the DNA. In this sample the table shows approximately 100,000 clones, more than 85% of which occur a single time. The ten most abundant clones make up about 18% of the sample.

The sample consisted of peripheral blood. In this chain, TRBV5-1 is recombined with TRBJ2-5; 8 nucleotides in the junction match TRBD2. This clonotype was sampled from a human donor with acute or convalescent COVID-19. The donor label of this sample is uncertain. Here is the DNA: TGCGCCAGCAGCTTGGCCTCGGCTAGCGGGCTCCAAGAGACCCAGTACTTC. Its product reads: CASSLASASGLQETQYF.